The 17 T cell receptor beta chains given below trace back to one sample, sequenced in a study of T-cell reconstitution after alpha-beta-depleted transplantation in children. Construction of the TCRbeta library involved unique molecular identifiers. TCRdb re-analysed the PCR reads in MiXCR, keeping a single row per CDR3 protein. The sample holds fewer than 400,000 distinct CDR3 sequences, around 25% seen once. The specimen comprised PBMCs, mostly from graft donor cells, sampled 180 days after TCRalphabeta/CD19-depleted stem cell transplant. These receptor sequences come from a male patient younger than 18 who had a stem cell transplant for acute lymphoblastic leukemia, so the T cells may come from the graft donor.

In this sample, this clonotype turned up a few times. The rearrangement uses TRBV5-1 and TRBJ2-7; unclear D gene. CDR3 length: 14 residues. CDR1 is SGHRS and CDR2 is YFSETQ in the germline V gene. Deletions cut 1 base from V and 3 bases from J, with 11 bases between. In DNA, the CDR3 is TGCGCCAGCAGCTTGAGGCACTTTAACTACGAGCAGTACTTC. Translation: CASSLRHFNYEQYF. Supplemented by reference TRBV5-1 and TRBJ2-7, the full variable domain reads KAGVTQTPRYLIKTRGQQVTLSCSPISGHRSVSWYQQTPGQGLQFLFEYFSETQRNKGNFPGRFSGRQFSNSRSEMNVSTLELGDSALYLCASSLRHFNYEQYFGPGTRLTVT.

CDR3 in amino acids: CASSGLKSGELFF. The CDR3 DNA sequence: TGTGCCAGCAGCGGACTTAAGTCCGGGGAGCTGTTTTTT. J is TRBJ2-2 and V is TRBV9; D is unresolved. The CDR3 loop spans 13 amino acids. Germline V gene sequence: CDR1 SGDLS, CDR2 YYNGEE. Trimming pared 3 bases from V and 6 bases from J, leaving 9 bases between.

This clonotype appeared a few times. This chain links TRBV20-1 with TRBJ1-2; D not certain. V was trimmed by 0 bases and J by 8 bases, leaving 4 bases between them. The CDR3 length is 10 residues. CDR1 and CDR2 from the germline V gene are DFQATT and SNEGSKA (reference sequence). In DNA, the CDR3 is TGCAGTGCTAGAGATCTGGGCTACACCTTC. This translates into CSARDLGYTF.

The rearrangement joins TRBV6-1 to TRBJ2-2; the D is unclear. This CDR3 contains 13 residues. The germline V and J ends were trimmed by 7 bases and 6 bases, with 12 bases remaining between them. Germline loops: CDR1 MNHNS, CDR2 SASEGT. The CDR3 protein is CASTPGSAGELFF. CDR3 nucleotides: TGTGCCAGCACCCCAGGAAGCGCCGGGGAGCTGTTTTTT.

This clonotype has a handful of counts. The chain combines TRBV27 with TRBJ2-3; D gene uncertain. The germline V and J ends were trimmed by 7 bases and 4 bases, with 9 bases remaining between them. The CDR3 runs to 12 residues. Germline CDR1 MNHEY, CDR2 SMNVEV (reference sequence). This CDR3 reads CASTAPPDTQYF. The CDR3 region has the DNA TGTGCCAGCACCGCCCCCCCAGATACGCAGTATTTT.

This clonotype was observed a handful of times. The V call is TRBV27, the J call TRBJ2-5; a possible D gene is TRBD2 (6 bases). Trimming shortened V by 2 bases and J by 2 bases, and 18 bases separated the two germline ends. Germline V CDR1 and CDR2: MNHEY, SMNVEV (reference sequence). CDR3 length: 17 residues. The CDR3 loop reads CASSLDRRGHLQETQYF. CDR3 in DNA: TGTGCCAGCAGTTTAGATCGGCGGGGCCACCTACAAGAGACCCAGTACTTC.

The genes are TRBV25-1 and TRBJ2-5; 9 nucleotides align to TRBD2. CDR1 is MGHDK, CDR2 SYGVNS, per germline. CDR3 length equals 15 residues. V shed 3 bases and J 5 bases; nucleotides not matched to a gene: 7. This chain's CDR3 is CASSDRLAGCETQYF. The CDR3 DNA sequence: TGTGCCAGCAGTGACCGGCTAGCGGGATGTGAGACCCAGTACTTC.

The chain employs TRBV4-3 and TRBJ2-1; 14 bases line up with TRBD2. The germline gives CDR1 LGHNA, CDR2 YSLEER. Trimming cost V 3 bases and J 7 bases; bases outside gene matches: 2. The length of the CDR3 is 15 residues. CDR3 in DNA: TGCGCCAGCAGCCAGGGACTAGCGGGGGCTAATGAGCAGTTCTTC. It yields the protein CASSQGLAGANEQFF.

J is TRBJ2-7 and V is TRBV12-3 or TRBV12-4; 15 nucleotides match TRBD2. The CDR3 spans 19 residues. J was trimmed by 0 bases and V by 1 base; bases with no gene match: 7. The CDR3 here is CASSLGGLAGGRSSYEQYF. CDR3 bases: TGTGCCAGCAGTTTAGGGGGACTAGCGGGAGGCCGAAGCTCCTACGAGCAGTACTTC.

The chain is built from TRBV5-1 and TRBJ2-7; the D gene is possibly TRBD2 (6 bases). The CDR3 is 15 residues long. V lost 0 bases to trimming and J lost 5 bases, with 15 bases between them. The germline CDR1 and CDR2 sequences are SGHRS and YFSETQ. The CDR3 loop is CASSLASGVVDEQYF. The CDR3 nucleotides read TGCGCCAGCAGCTTGGCTTCGGGGGTAGTAGACGAGCAGTACTTC.

Remarks on this clonotype: A junction end diverges from the germline sequence, so it may reflect a read error. The chain has TRBV9 and TRBJ1-3; TRBD1 is a possible D gene (6 bases). Germline CDR1 reads SGDLS; CDR2 reads YYNGEE. This CDR3 has 15 residues. This chain's CDR3 is CASSSTGGSGNTIHF. Here the CDR3 DNA reads TGTGCCAGCAGCTCAACGGGGGGCTCTGGAAACACCATACATTTT. Using reference TRBV9 and TRBJ1-3 for the parts outside the CDR3, the full variable domain is DSGVTQTPKHLITATGQRVTLRCSPRSGDLSVYWYQQSLDQGLQFLIQYYNGEERAKGNILERFSAQQFPDLHSELNLSSLELGDSALYFCASSSTGGSGNTIHFGEGSWLTVV.

V and J are TRBV20-1 and TRBJ2-5; the D is unclear. Germline CDR1 DFQATT, CDR2 SNEGSKA (reference sequence). Trimming cost V 0 bases and J 0 bases, with 14 bases left between them. The CDR3 covers 16 residues. The CDR3 DNA sequence: TGCAGTGCTAGAGATACGGTACGGGCGTACCAAGAGACCCAGTACTTC. Protein product: CSARDTVRAYQETQYF.

Many counts were recorded for this clonotype. The gene calls are TRBV20-1 and TRBJ2-7; 11 bases fit TRBD2. The CDR3 is 15 amino acids. V gave up 5 bases and J gave up 5 bases; unmatched junction bases: 11. CDR1 and CDR2 (germline): DFQATT, SNEGSKA (reference sequence). CDR3 nucleotide sequence: TGCAGTGCTCGGGGACTAGCGGACGGTGTGAACGAGCAGTACTTC. Translating gives CSARGLADGVNEQYF.

The sample holds a few counts of this clonotype. The gene calls are TRBV9 and TRBJ1-6; maybe TRBD1 (5 bases). Germline-derived CDR1 and CDR2 are SGDLS and YYNGEE. The V gene lost 3 bases and the J gene lost 3 bases, with 16 bases spanning the gap. This CDR3 is 17 amino acids long. CDR3 residues: CASSAGLRGHYNSPLHF. The CDR3 coding sequence is TGTGCCAGCAGCGCGGGCCTGAGGGGCCACTATAATTCACCCCTCCACTTT.

The sample holds a few counts of this clonotype. This chain joins TRBV7-3 and TRBJ2-5; 10 bases are shared with TRBD2. The CDR3 spans 18 residues. Germline-derived CDR1 and CDR2 are SGHTA and FQGTGA. V was clipped by 3 bases and J by 5 bases; unmatched bases: 15. The CDR3 DNA reads TGTGCCAGCAGCTTCCCGATACTAGCGGGAACCGCCGAGGAGACCCAGTACTTC. It yields the protein CASSFPILAGTAEETQYF.

The V and J genes are TRBV7-3 and TRBJ2-7; D tentatively reads TRBD1 or TRBD2 (5 bases each). Trimming took 2 bases from V and 3 from J, leaving 20 bases between them. Per the germline V gene, CDR1 is SGHTA and CDR2 is FQGTGA. This CDR3 has 17 amino acids. Written as DNA, the CDR3 is TGTGCCAGCAGCTTAGCCTATACGGGACGGCTTCACTACGAGCAGTACTTC. The encoded protein is CASSLAYTGRLHYEQYF.

This clonotype has a handful of counts. V gene TRBV7-3 combines with J gene TRBJ2-3, with D perhaps TRBD2 (5 bases). CDR3 length: 15 residues. V shed 1 base and J shed 3 bases, with 11 bases lying between them. Germline loops: CDR1 SGHTA, CDR2 FQGTGA. CDR3 DNA sequence: TGTGCCAGCAGCTTAAGAGGGAGAGGGACAGATACGCAGTATTTT. Its protein product is CASSLRGRGTDTQYF.